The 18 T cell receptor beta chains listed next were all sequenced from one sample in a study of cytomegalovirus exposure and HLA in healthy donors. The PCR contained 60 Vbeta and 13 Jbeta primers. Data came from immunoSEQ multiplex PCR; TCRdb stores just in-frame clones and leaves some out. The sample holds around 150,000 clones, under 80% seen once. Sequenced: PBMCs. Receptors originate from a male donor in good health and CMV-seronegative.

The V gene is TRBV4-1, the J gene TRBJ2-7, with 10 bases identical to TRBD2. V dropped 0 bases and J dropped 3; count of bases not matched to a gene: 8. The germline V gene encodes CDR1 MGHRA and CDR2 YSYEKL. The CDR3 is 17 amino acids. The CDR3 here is CASSQDPGLAGVYEQYF. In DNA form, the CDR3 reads TGCGCCAGCAGCCAAGATCCCGGCCTAGCGGGAGTCTACGAGCAGTACTTC.

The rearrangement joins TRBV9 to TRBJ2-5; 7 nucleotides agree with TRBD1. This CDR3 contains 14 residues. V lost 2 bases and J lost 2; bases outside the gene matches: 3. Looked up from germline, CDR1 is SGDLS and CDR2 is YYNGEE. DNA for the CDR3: TGTGCCAGCAGCGTCTCGGGACAGCAAGAGACCCAGTACTTC. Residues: CASSVSGQQETQYF. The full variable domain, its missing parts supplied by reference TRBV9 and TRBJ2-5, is DSGVTQTPKHLITATGQRVTLRCSPRSGDLSVYWYQQSLDQGLQFLIQYYNGEERAKGNILERFSAQQFPDLHSELNLSSLELGDSALYFCASSVSGQQETQYFGPGTRLLVL.

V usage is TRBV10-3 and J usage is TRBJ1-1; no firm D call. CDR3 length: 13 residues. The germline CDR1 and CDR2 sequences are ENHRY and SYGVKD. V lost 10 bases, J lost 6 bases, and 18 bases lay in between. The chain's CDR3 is CATLATRSAEAFF. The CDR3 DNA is TGTGCCACCCTCGCCACCCGGTCCGCTGAAGCTTTCTTT.

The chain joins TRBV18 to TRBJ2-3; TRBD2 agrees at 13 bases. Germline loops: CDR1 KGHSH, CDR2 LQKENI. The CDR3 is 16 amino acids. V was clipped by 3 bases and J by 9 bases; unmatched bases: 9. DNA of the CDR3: TGTGCCAGCTCACCCCAACTAGCGGGGGGGCCAACCACGCAGTATTTT. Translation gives CASSPQLAGGPTTQYF.

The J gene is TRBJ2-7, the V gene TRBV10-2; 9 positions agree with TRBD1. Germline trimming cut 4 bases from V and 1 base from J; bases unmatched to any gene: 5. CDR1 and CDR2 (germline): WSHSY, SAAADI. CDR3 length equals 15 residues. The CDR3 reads CASSGWTGESYEQYF. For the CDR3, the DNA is TGCGCCAGCAGTGGATGGACAGGGGAATCCTACGAGCAGTACTTC.

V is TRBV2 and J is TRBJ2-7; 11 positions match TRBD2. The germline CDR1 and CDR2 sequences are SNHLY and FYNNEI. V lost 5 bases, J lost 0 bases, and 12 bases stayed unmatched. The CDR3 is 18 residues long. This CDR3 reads CASSLRTLAGGSSYEQYF. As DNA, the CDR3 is TGTGCCAGCAGTCTACGGACTTTAGCGGGGGGGAGCTCCTACGAGCAGTACTTC.

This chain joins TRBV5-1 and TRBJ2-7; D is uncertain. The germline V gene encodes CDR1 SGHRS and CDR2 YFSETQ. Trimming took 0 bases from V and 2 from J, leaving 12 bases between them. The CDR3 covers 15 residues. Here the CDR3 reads CASSLDGRYTYEQYF. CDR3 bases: TGCGCCAGCAGCTTGGACGGTAGATATACCTACGAGCAGTACTTC.

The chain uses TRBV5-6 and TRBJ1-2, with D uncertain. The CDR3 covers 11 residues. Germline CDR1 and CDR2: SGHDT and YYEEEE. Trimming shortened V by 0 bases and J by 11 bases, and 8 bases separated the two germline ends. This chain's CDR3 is CASSLVDSYTF. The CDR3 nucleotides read TGTGCCAGCAGCTTGGTAGATTCTTACACCTTC.

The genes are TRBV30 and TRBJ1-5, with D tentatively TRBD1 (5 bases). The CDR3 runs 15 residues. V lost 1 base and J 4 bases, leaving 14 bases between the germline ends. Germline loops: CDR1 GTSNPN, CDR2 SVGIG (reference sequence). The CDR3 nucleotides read TGTGCCTGGAGTGAAAGGGGAATTCAGAATCAGCCCCAGCATTTT. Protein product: CAWSERGIQNQPQHF.

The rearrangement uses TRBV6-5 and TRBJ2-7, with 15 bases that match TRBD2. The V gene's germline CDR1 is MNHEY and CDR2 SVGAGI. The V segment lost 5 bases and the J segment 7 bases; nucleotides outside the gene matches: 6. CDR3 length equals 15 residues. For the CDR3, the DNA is TGTGCCAGCAGTGGACTAGCGGGAGGGCCGGGGGAGCAGTACTTC. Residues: CASSGLAGGPGEQYF.

CDR3 coding DNA: TGTGCCAGCAGCACTACGACAGGGGTCCTCTTCGGCTACACCTTC. Its translation is CASSTTTGVLFGYTF. V usage is TRBV27 and J usage is TRBJ1-2; the match to TRBD1 covers 8 bases. CDR3 size: 15 residues. Unmatched junction bases numbered 14, after V lost 6 bases and J lost 8 bases. CDR1 and CDR2 (germline): MNHEY, SMNVEV (reference sequence).

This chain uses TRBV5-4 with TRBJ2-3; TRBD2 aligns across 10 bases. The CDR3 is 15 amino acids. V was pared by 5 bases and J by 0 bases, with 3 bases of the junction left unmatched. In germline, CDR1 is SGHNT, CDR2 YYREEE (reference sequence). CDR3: CASSLAGASTDTQYF. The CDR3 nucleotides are TGTGCCAGCAGTCTAGCGGGGGCCAGCACAGATACGCAGTATTTT.

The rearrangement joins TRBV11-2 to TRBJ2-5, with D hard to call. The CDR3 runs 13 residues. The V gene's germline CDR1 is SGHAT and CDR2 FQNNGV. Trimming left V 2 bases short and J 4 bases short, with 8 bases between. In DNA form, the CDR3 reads TGTGCCAGCAGCTTATTACAGAGAGAGACCCAGTACTTC. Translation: CASSLLQRETQYF.

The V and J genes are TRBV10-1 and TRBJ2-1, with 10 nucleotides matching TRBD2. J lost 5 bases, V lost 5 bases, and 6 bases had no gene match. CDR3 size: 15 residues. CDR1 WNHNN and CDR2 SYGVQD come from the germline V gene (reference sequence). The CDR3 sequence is CASSSRTSGNNEQFF. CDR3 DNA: TGCGCCAGCAGTTCGAGGACTAGCGGCAACAATGAGCAGTTCTTC.

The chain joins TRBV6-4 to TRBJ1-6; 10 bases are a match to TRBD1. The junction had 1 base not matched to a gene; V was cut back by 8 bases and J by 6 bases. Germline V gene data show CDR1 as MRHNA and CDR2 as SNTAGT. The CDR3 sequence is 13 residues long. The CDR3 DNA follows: TGTGCCAGCCGGACAGGGGGTAATTCACCCCTCCACTTT. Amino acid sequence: CASRTGGNSPLHF.

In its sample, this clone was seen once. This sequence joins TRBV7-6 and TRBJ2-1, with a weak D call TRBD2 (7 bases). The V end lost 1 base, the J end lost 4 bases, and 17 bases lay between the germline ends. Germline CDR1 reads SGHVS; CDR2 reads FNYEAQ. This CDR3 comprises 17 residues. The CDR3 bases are TGTGCCAGCAGCTTAGGGGCAACGGGGGGCACATACAATGAGCAGTTCTTC. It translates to CASSLGATGGTYNEQFF.

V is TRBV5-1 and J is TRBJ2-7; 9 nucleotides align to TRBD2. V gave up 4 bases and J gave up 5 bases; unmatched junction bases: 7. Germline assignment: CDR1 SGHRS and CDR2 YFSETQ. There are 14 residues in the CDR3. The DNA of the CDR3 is TGCGCCAGCAGCCTTAGCGGGAGTAACGACGAGCAGTACTTC. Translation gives CASSLSGSNDEQYF.

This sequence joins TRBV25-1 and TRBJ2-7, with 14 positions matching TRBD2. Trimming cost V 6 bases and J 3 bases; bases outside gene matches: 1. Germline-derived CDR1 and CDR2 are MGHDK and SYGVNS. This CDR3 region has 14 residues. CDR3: CASSGLAGGYEQYF. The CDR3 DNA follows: TGTGCCAGCAGCGGACTAGCGGGAGGCTACGAGCAGTACTTC.